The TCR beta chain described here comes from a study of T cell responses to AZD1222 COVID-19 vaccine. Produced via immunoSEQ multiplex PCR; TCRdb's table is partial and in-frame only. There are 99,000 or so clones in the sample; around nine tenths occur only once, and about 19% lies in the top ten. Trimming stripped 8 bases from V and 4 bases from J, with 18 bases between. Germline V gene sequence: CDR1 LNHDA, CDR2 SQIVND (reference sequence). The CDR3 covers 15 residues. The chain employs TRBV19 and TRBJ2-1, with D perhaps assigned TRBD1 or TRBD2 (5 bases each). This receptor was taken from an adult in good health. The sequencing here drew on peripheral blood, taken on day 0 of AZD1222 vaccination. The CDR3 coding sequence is TGTGCCAGTGGCTTTAGTGGGGGAGCTTACAATGAGCAGTTCTTC. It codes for CASGFSGGAYNEQFF. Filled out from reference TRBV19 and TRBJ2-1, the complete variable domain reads DGGITQSPKYLFRKEGQNVTLSCEQNLNHDAMYWYRQDPGQGLRLIYYSQIVNDFQKGDIAEGYSVSREKKESFPLTVTSAQKNPTAFYLCASGFSGGAYNEQFFGPGTRLTVL.